A selection of T cell receptor beta chains follows, all from one sample in a study of blood T cell repertoires in COVID-19. Only in-frame clones appear in the TCRdb table, and some are missing; sequencing was by immunoSEQ multiplex PCR. The sample contains around 170,000 clones, roughly four fifths of which appear only once. Sequences were obtained from peripheral blood. All receptors derive from a man between 65 and 85 years old who had recovered from COVID-19. The CDR3 runs from the conserved cysteine through the conserved F or W. A D gene is named only where the DNA matches it firmly. Expanded clones get a size class; other rows say once, few or many, or leave the size out.

d_call: -
j_call: TRBJ2-7
clone_size: -
v_call: TRBV2
cdr3_length: 14
cdr3_aa: CASKDSGPSYEQYF
cdr3_nt: TGTGCCAGCAAAGATAGCGGTCCCTCCTACGAGCAGTACTTC

d_call: TRBD1
j_call: TRBJ1-2
clone_size: -
v_call: TRBV19
cdr3_length: 13
cdr3_aa: CASSAQGAYGYTF
cdr3_nt: TGTGCCAGTAGTGCACAGGGGGCATATGGCTACACCTTC

d_call: -
j_call: TRBJ2-1
clone_size: -
v_call: TRBV6-5
cdr3_length: 15
cdr3_aa: CASSYFSGISNEQFF
cdr3_nt: TGTGCCAGCAGTTACTTTTCAGGGATTAGCAATGAGCAGTTCTTC

d_call: TRBD1
j_call: TRBJ2-3
clone_size: -
v_call: TRBV3-1/TRBV3-2
cdr3_length: 12
cdr3_aa: CASSLGTGAQYF
cdr3_nt: TGTGCCAGCAGCTTAGGGACAGGCGCGCAGTATTTT

d_call: -
j_call: TRBJ2-3
clone_size: -
v_call: TRBV19
cdr3_length: 14
cdr3_aa: CASSIGGSTDTQYF
cdr3_nt: TGTGCCAGTAGTATCGGGGGATCCACAGATACGCAGTATTTT

d_call: TRBD1
j_call: TRBJ1-5
clone_size: once
v_call: TRBV27
cdr3_length: 16
cdr3_aa: CASSPPHQGGNQPQHF
cdr3_nt: TGTGCCAGCAGTCCTCCCCACCAGGGGGGCAATCAGCCCCAGCATTTT

d_call: TRBD1
j_call: TRBJ1-5
clone_size: many
v_call: TRBV2
cdr3_length: 16
cdr3_aa: CASSEVQGHSNQPQHF
cdr3_nt: TGTGCCAGCAGTGAAGTACAGGGGCATAGCAATCAGCCCCAGCATTTT

d_call: -
j_call: TRBJ2-7
clone_size: -
v_call: TRBV11-2
cdr3_length: 12
cdr3_aa: CASSLEGAGQYF
cdr3_nt: TGTGCCAGCAGCTTAGAAGGGGCCGGGCAGTACTTC

d_call: TRBD2
j_call: TRBJ2-7
clone_size: -
v_call: TRBV10-3
cdr3_length: 15
cdr3_aa: CAISEGTSDLYEQYF
cdr3_nt: TGTGCCATCAGTGAGGGGACTAGCGACCTCTACGAGCAGTACTTC

d_call: TRBD2
j_call: TRBJ2-1
clone_size: -
v_call: TRBV2
cdr3_length: 15
cdr3_aa: CASSLTSGTTNEQFF
cdr3_nt: TGTGCCAGCAGCCTGACTAGCGGGACCACCAATGAGCAGTTCTTC

d_call: TRBD2
j_call: TRBJ2-7
clone_size: -
v_call: TRBV7-9
cdr3_length: 15
cdr3_aa: CASTIAGGGSHEQYF
cdr3_nt: TGTGCCAGCACCATAGCGGGAGGTGGAAGTCACGAGCAGTACTTC

d_call: -
j_call: TRBJ1-3
clone_size: -
v_call: TRBV30
cdr3_length: 12
cdr3_aa: CAWSEAGNTIYF
cdr3_nt: TGTGCCTGGAGTGAAGCGGGAAACACCATATATTTT

d_call: -
j_call: TRBJ2-2
clone_size: -
v_call: TRBV5-1
cdr3_length: 14
cdr3_aa: CASRPSQVTGELFF
cdr3_nt: TGCGCCAGCAGACCGAGCCAGGTCACCGGGGAGCTGTTTTTT

d_call: TRBD1
j_call: TRBJ1-4
clone_size: -
v_call: TRBV6-2/TRBV6-3
cdr3_length: 16
cdr3_aa: CASSLRPGQPNEKLFF
cdr3_nt: TGTGCCAGCAGTCTCCGGCCGGGACAGCCAAATGAAAAACTGTTTTTT

d_call: TRBD1
j_call: TRBJ2-5
clone_size: -
v_call: TRBV5-6
cdr3_length: 16
cdr3_aa: CASSLAAGTGLETQYF
cdr3_nt: TGTGCCAGCAGCTTGGCCGCCGGGACAGGGCTCGAGACCCAGTACTTC

d_call: -
j_call: TRBJ2-1
clone_size: -
v_call: TRBV4-1
cdr3_length: 13
cdr3_aa: CASSQDRFNEQFF
cdr3_nt: TGCGCCAGCAGCCAAGACAGGTTCAATGAGCAGTTCTTC

d_call: -
j_call: TRBJ1-1
clone_size: -
v_call: TRBV7-9
cdr3_length: 12
cdr3_aa: CASSQQLRPAFF
cdr3_nt: TGTGCCAGCAGCCAACAGCTTCGCCCCGCTTTCTTT

d_call: -
j_call: TRBJ2-4
clone_size: -
v_call: TRBV27
cdr3_length: 13
cdr3_aa: CASSFGPRGIQYF
cdr3_nt: TGTGCCAGCAGTTTCGGGCCCCGGGGCATTCAGTACTTC

d_call: -
j_call: TRBJ2-1
clone_size: -
v_call: TRBV15
cdr3_length: 14
cdr3_aa: CATSRGGGNNEQFF
cdr3_nt: TGTGCCACCAGCAGGGGAGGGGGAAACAATGAGCAGTTCTTC

d_call: -
j_call: TRBJ2-5
clone_size: -
v_call: TRBV4-1
cdr3_length: 12
cdr3_aa: CASSHPGETQYF
cdr3_nt: TGCGCCAGCAGCCATCCGGGAGAGACCCAGTACTTC

d_call: TRBD1
j_call: TRBJ1-2
clone_size: -
v_call: TRBV10-3
cdr3_length: 16
cdr3_aa: CAIRTGQGEGNYGYTF
cdr3_nt: TGTGCCATCAGAACGGGACAGGGAGAGGGCAACTATGGCTACACCTTC

d_call: TRBD1
j_call: TRBJ2-4
clone_size: -
v_call: TRBV5-5
cdr3_length: 14
cdr3_aa: CASSLETGKNIQYF
cdr3_nt: TGTGCCAGCAGCTTGGAGACAGGGAAAAACATTCAGTACTTC

d_call: -
j_call: TRBJ2-1
clone_size: -
v_call: TRBV3-1/TRBV3-2
cdr3_length: 16
cdr3_aa: CASSQVSGARQDEQFF
cdr3_nt: TGTGCCAGCAGCCAAGTTTCAGGGGCCCGTCAAGATGAGCAGTTCTTC

d_call: -
j_call: TRBJ2-2
clone_size: -
v_call: TRBV27
cdr3_length: 12
cdr3_aa: CASSFRGGELFF
cdr3_nt: TGTGCCAGCAGTTTCAGGGGCGGGGAGCTGTTTTTT

d_call: -
j_call: TRBJ1-4
clone_size: -
v_call: TRBV7-2
cdr3_length: 15
cdr3_aa: CASSLGWTGNEKLFF
cdr3_nt: TGTGCCAGCAGCTTAGGATGGACGGGAAATGAAAAACTGTTTTTT

d_call: -
j_call: TRBJ1-1
clone_size: -
v_call: TRBV3-1/TRBV3-2
cdr3_length: 16
cdr3_aa: CASSQDARGLNTEAFF
cdr3_nt: TGTGCCAGCAGCCAAGACGCCCGAGGGTTGAACACTGAAGCTTTCTTT

d_call: TRBD2
j_call: TRBJ2-7
clone_size: -
v_call: TRBV18
cdr3_length: 14
cdr3_aa: CASSSSSGSYEQYF
cdr3_nt: TGTGCCAGCTCCTCCTCTAGCGGGAGCTACGAGCAGTACTTC

d_call: -
j_call: TRBJ2-1
clone_size: -
v_call: TRBV4-3
cdr3_length: 15
cdr3_aa: CASSQGGDSYNEQFF
cdr3_nt: TGCGCCAGCAGCCAAGGGGGGGACTCCTATAATGAGCAGTTCTTC

d_call: TRBD1
j_call: TRBJ1-5
clone_size: -
v_call: TRBV19
cdr3_length: 15
cdr3_aa: CASRGQGSSNQPQHF
cdr3_nt: TGTGCCAGTAGGGGACAGGGATCGAGCAATCAGCCCCAGCATTTT

d_call: -
j_call: TRBJ1-5
clone_size: -
v_call: TRBV1
cdr3_length: 23
cdr3_aa: CTSSQDQSQLLPNLQDSNQPQHF
cdr3_nt: TGCACCAGCAGCCAAGATCAATCCCAACTGCTTCCTAACTTACAGGATAGCAATCAGCCCCAGCATTTT

d_call: TRBD2
j_call: TRBJ2-1
clone_size: few
v_call: TRBV7-2
cdr3_length: 14
cdr3_aa: CASSNGLAGGEQFF
cdr3_nt: TGTGCCAGCAGTAACGGACTAGCGGGGGGTGAGCAGTTCTTC

d_call: -
j_call: TRBJ2-2
clone_size: -
v_call: TRBV28
cdr3_length: 15
cdr3_aa: CASSLSQGFTGELFF
cdr3_nt: TGTGCCAGCAGTTTGTCCCAGGGTTTCACCGGGGAGCTGTTTTTT

d_call: -
j_call: TRBJ1-3
clone_size: -
v_call: TRBV19
cdr3_length: 14
cdr3_aa: CASSIRSSGNTIYF
cdr3_nt: TGTGCCAGTAGTATCAGAAGCTCTGGAAACACCATATATTTT

d_call: -
j_call: TRBJ2-1
clone_size: -
v_call: TRBV5-8
cdr3_length: 15
cdr3_aa: CASSPQGGSYNEQFF
cdr3_nt: TGTGCCAGCAGCCCGCAGGGCGGATCCTACAATGAGCAGTTCTTC

d_call: TRBD2
j_call: TRBJ2-3
clone_size: -
v_call: TRBV7-3
cdr3_length: 17
cdr3_aa: CASSLTGLAGGPGTQYF
cdr3_nt: TGTGCCAGCAGCTTAACGGGACTAGCGGGAGGGCCGGGTACGCAGTATTTT

d_call: TRBD1
j_call: TRBJ2-7
clone_size: -
v_call: TRBV6-1
cdr3_length: 15
cdr3_aa: CASSDPGQDLYEQYF
cdr3_nt: TGTGCCAGCAGTGACCCGGGACAGGACCTCTACGAGCAGTACTTC

d_call: -
j_call: TRBJ1-1
clone_size: -
v_call: TRBV10-3
cdr3_length: 15
cdr3_aa: CAIKASRVLNTEAFF
cdr3_nt: TGTGCCATCAAGGCCAGTCGGGTCCTAAACACTGAAGCTTTCTTT

d_call: TRBD2
j_call: TRBJ2-2
clone_size: -
v_call: TRBV4-3
cdr3_length: 17
cdr3_aa: CASSQERLAGPTGELFF
cdr3_nt: TGCGCCAGCAGCCAAGAAAGGCTAGCGGGACCCACCGGGGAGCTGTTTTTT

d_call: -
j_call: TRBJ2-3
clone_size: -
v_call: TRBV4-1
cdr3_length: 14
cdr3_aa: CASSQGGSTDTQYF
cdr3_nt: TGCGCCAGCAGCCAAGGCGGTTCCACAGATACGCAGTATTTT

d_call: TRBD1
j_call: TRBJ1-1
clone_size: -
v_call: TRBV29-1
cdr3_length: 14
cdr3_aa: CSVEQGAGTTEAFF
cdr3_nt: TGCAGCGTCGAACAGGGGGCTGGAACCACTGAAGCTTTCTTT

d_call: TRBD1
j_call: TRBJ1-1
clone_size: many
v_call: TRBV2
cdr3_length: 14
cdr3_aa: CASRGQRTGTEAFF
cdr3_nt: TGTGCCAGCAGGGGGCAAAGGACAGGGACTGAAGCTTTCTTT

d_call: -
j_call: TRBJ1-1
clone_size: many
v_call: TRBV6-2/TRBV6-3
cdr3_length: 12
cdr3_aa: CASSTIATEAFF
cdr3_nt: TGTGCCAGCAGTACCATAGCCACTGAAGCTTTCTTT

d_call: -
j_call: TRBJ1-5
clone_size: -
v_call: TRBV7-2
cdr3_length: 14
cdr3_aa: CASSSDRGGQPQHF
cdr3_nt: TGTGCCAGCAGTTCCGACCGGGGAGGTCAGCCCCAGCATTTT

d_call: -
j_call: TRBJ2-7
clone_size: -
v_call: TRBV7-8
cdr3_length: 14
cdr3_aa: CASSRPDSIYEQYF
cdr3_nt: TGTGCCAGCAGCCGACCAGACAGTATCTACGAGCAGTACTTC

d_call: -
j_call: TRBJ2-6
clone_size: once
v_call: TRBV5-1
cdr3_length: 13
cdr3_aa: CASSPGGANVLTF
cdr3_nt: TGCGCCAGCAGCCCGGGTGGGGCCAACGTCCTGACTTTC

d_call: TRBD1
j_call: TRBJ1-4
clone_size: few
v_call: TRBV15
cdr3_length: 16
cdr3_aa: CATSRDPGTGREKLFF
cdr3_nt: TGTGCCACCAGCAGAGATCCCGGGACAGGGAGAGAAAAACTGTTTTTT

d_call: -
j_call: TRBJ2-1
clone_size: -
v_call: TRBV12-5
cdr3_length: 18
cdr3_aa: CASGLAPFYRVPYNEQFF
cdr3_nt: TGTGCTAGTGGTTTGGCCCCTTTTTACAGGGTCCCCTACAATGAGCAGTTCTTC

d_call: -
j_call: TRBJ1-2
clone_size: once
v_call: TRBV18
cdr3_length: 15
cdr3_aa: CASSEQGNDNYGYTF
cdr3_nt: TGTGCCAGCTCCGAGCAGGGGAACGATAACTATGGCTACACCTTC

d_call: TRBD1
j_call: TRBJ2-7
clone_size: -
v_call: TRBV28
cdr3_length: 14
cdr3_aa: CASSLTTGDYEQYF
cdr3_nt: TGTGCCAGCAGTTTAACGACAGGGGATTACGAGCAGTACTTC

d_call: TRBD2
j_call: TRBJ2-7
clone_size: once
v_call: TRBV6-6
cdr3_length: 16
cdr3_aa: CASSETPGLAGGEQYF
cdr3_nt: TGTGCCAGCAGCGAAACCCCGGGACTAGCGGGAGGCGAGCAGTACTTC

d_call: TRBD2
j_call: TRBJ2-7
clone_size: -
v_call: TRBV18
cdr3_length: 13
cdr3_aa: CASSASGSYEQYF
cdr3_nt: TGTGCCAGCTCCGCTAGCGGTTCCTACGAGCAGTACTTC

d_call: TRBD1
j_call: TRBJ1-5
clone_size: -
v_call: TRBV6-5
cdr3_length: 15
cdr3_aa: CASQNRGGSNQPQHF
cdr3_nt: TGTGCCAGCCAGAACAGGGGTGGGAGCAATCAGCCCCAGCATTTT

d_call: TRBD2
j_call: TRBJ2-2
clone_size: -
v_call: TRBV9
cdr3_length: 17
cdr3_aa: CASSFPSGRADTGELFF
cdr3_nt: TGTGCCAGCAGCTTTCCTAGCGGGAGGGCTGACACCGGGGAGCTGTTTTTT

d_call: -
j_call: TRBJ1-3
clone_size: -
v_call: TRBV2
cdr3_length: 15
cdr3_aa: CASSGRMASGNTIYF
cdr3_nt: TGTGCCAGCAGCGGGAGGATGGCCTCTGGAAACACCATATATTTT

d_call: -
j_call: TRBJ2-5
clone_size: -
v_call: TRBV6-5
cdr3_length: 13
cdr3_aa: CASNPQGWETQYF
cdr3_nt: TGTGCCAGCAATCCTCAGGGATGGGAGACCCAGTACTTC

d_call: TRBD1
j_call: TRBJ2-7
clone_size: once
v_call: TRBV11-1
cdr3_length: 13
cdr3_aa: CASSKGTGHEQYF
cdr3_nt: TGTGCCAGCAGCAAGGGGACAGGACACGAGCAGTACTTC

d_call: TRBD1
j_call: TRBJ2-7
clone_size: -
v_call: TRBV12-5
cdr3_length: 14
cdr3_aa: CASAPGQSSYEQYF
cdr3_nt: TGTGCTAGTGCCCCGGGACAGAGCTCCTACGAGCAGTACTTC